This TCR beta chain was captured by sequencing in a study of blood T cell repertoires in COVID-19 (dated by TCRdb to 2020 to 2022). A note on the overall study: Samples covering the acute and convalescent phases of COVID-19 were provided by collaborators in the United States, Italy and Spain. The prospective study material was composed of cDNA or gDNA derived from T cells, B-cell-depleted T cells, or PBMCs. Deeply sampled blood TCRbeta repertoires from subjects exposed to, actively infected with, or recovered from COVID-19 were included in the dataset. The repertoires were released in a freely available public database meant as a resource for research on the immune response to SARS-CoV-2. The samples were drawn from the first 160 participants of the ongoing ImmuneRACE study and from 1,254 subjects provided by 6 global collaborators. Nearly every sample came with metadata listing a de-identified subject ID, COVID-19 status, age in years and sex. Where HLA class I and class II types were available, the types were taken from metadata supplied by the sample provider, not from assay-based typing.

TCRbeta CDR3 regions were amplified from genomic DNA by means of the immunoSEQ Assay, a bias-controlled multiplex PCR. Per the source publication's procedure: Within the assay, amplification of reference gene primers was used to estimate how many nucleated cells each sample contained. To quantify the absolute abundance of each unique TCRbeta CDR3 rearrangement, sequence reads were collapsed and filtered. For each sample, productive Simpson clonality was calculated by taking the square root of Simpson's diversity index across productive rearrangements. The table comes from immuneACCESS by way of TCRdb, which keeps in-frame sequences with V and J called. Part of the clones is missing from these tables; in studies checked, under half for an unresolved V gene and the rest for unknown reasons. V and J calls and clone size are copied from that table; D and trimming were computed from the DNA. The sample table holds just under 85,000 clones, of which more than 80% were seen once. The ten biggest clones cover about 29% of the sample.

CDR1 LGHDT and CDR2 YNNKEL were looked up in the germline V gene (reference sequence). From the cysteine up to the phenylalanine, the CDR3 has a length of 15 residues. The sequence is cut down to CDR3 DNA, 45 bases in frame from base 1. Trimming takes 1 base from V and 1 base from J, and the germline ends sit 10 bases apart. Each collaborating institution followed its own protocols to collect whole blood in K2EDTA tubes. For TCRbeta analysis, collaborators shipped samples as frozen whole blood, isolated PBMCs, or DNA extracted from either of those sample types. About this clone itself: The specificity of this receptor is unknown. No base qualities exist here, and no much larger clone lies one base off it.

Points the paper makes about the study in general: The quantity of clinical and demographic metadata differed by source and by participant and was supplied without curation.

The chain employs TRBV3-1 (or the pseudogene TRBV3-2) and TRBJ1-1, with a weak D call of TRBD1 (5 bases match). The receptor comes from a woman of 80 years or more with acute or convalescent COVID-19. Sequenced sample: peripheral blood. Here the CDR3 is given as CASSQADRQNTEAFF. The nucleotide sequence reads TGTGCCAGCAGCCAAGCAGACAGACAGAACACTGAAGCTTTCTTT.